These 31 T cell receptor beta chains were sequenced from one sample in a study of T-cell reconstitution after alpha-beta-depleted transplantation in children. During its preparation, the TCRbeta library received unique molecular identifiers. One entry per CDR3 protein, called by TCRdb with MiXCR from the PCR reads. Of over 450,000 distinct CDR3 sequences in the sample, 8% to 11% are singletons; the top ten hold about 2%. Sequencing used PBMCs, obtained before TCRalphabeta/CD19-depleted stem cell transplant. Source of these receptors: a child under 10 years old with inherited bone marrow failure, due to receive a stem cell transplant.

This clonotype has more than one count but fewer than ten. The chain joins TRBV10-3 to TRBJ2-7, with D perhaps matching TRBD1 or TRBD2 (5 bases each). The CDR3 is 12 amino acids. V was trimmed by 5 bases and J by 3 bases, leaving 8 bases between them. CDR1 and CDR2 from the germline V gene are ENHRY and SYGVKD. CDR3 nucleotides: TGTGCCATCAGTTGGGACGGCTACGAGCAGTACTTC. This sequence encodes CAISWDGYEQYF.

This clonotype occurred many times. The V gene is TRBV12-3 or TRBV12-4, the J gene TRBJ2-1; D may be TRBD1 or TRBD2 (5 bases each). The CDR3 runs 16 residues. Trimming cost V 6 bases and J 5 bases, with 20 bases left between them. This CDR3 reads CASSPSRDQKNNEQFF. DNA of the CDR3: TGTGCCAGCAGCCCTAGCAGGGACCAAAAAAACAATGAGCAGTTCTTC.

The chain recombines TRBV20-1 with TRBJ2-1, with 8 bases matching TRBD2. The CDR3 is 14 amino acids. The trim removed 5 bases at V and 0 bases at J, leaving 3 bases unmatched. Germline CDR1 reads DFQATT; CDR2 reads SNEGSKA (reference sequence). CDR3 sequence: CSAQSGGSYNEQFF. The CDR3 nucleotides read TGCAGTGCTCAAAGCGGGGGCTCCTACAATGAGCAGTTCTTC.

This clonotype was counted at least ten times. The V and J genes are TRBV10-2 and TRBJ2-7; D perhaps matches TRBD1 (5 bases). Germline V gene lookup returns CDR1 WSHSY and CDR2 SAAADI. The length of the CDR3 is 14 residues. Between the trimmed V and J ends, which lost 10 bases and 1 base, there was a span of 17 bases. The DNA of the CDR3 is TGCGCCATCTCAGAATCAGGGTCTTCCTACGAGCAGTACTTC. It codes for CAISESGSSYEQYF.

This clonotype was counted at least ten times. The genes are TRBV6-2 or TRBV6-3 and TRBJ1-1; D possibly corresponds to TRBD1 (5 bases). CDR3 size: 14 residues. Looked up from germline, CDR1 is MNHEY and CDR2 is SVGEGT. V was shortened by 6 bases and J by 5 bases, with 16 bases between the two germline ends. The CDR3 nucleotides read TGTGCCAGCAGCGGAGCCCTGGGGGGAACTGAAGCTTTCTTT. Encoded protein: CASSGALGGTEAFF.

This clonotype has a count of ten or more. The rearrangement links TRBV6-2 or TRBV6-3 to TRBJ2-2; no definite D call. The CDR3 covers 14 residues. The ends were cut back, 3 bases at V and 2 bases at J, with 7 bases in the middle. The germline V gene has CDR1 MNHEY and CDR2 SVGEGT. CDR3 amino acids: CASSYSDNTGELFF. The CDR3 DNA reads TGTGCCAGCAGTTATTCGGATAACACCGGGGAGCTGTTTTTT.

This clonotype was observed many times. Sequence at one end of the junction differs from germline and may be a read error. The chain uses TRBV12-3 or TRBV12-4 and TRBJ2-7; D is undetermined. The CDR3 has 14 residues. CDR3 protein: CASSLEGVSNEQYF. CDR3 DNA sequence: TGTGCCAGCAGTTTAGAAGGCGTCTCCAACGAGCAGTACTTC.

This clonotype was seen a handful of times. V and J are TRBV11-2 and TRBJ2-2; D is uncertain. The germline CDR1 and CDR2 sequences are SGHAT and FQNNGV. The CDR3 runs to 16 residues. V dropped 3 bases and J dropped 1 base, with 12 bases sitting between them. The CDR3 coding sequence is TGTGCCAGCAGCTTCGCCCCTCATCTGAACACCGGGGAGCTGTTTTTT. Protein sequence: CASSFAPHLNTGELFF.

This clonotype occurred many times. The chain joins TRBV27 to TRBJ2-7, with D perhaps TRBD1 (6 bases). The CDR3 runs 14 residues. Trimming cost V 3 bases and J 5 bases, with 14 bases left between them. CDR1 MNHEY and CDR2 SMNVEV come from the germline V gene (reference sequence). The CDR3 DNA is TGTGCCAGCAGTTTGGGGCAGGGGTGGGACGAGCAGTACTTC. It specifies CASSLGQGWDEQYF.

The table lists this clonotype with many counts. The chain combines TRBV7-8 with TRBJ2-3, with TRBD2 matching over 10 bases. Unmatched junction bases numbered 7, after V lost 5 bases and J lost 5 bases. CDR1 is SGHVS, CDR2 FQNEAQ, per germline. This CDR3 contains 15 residues. The CDR3 reads CASSLLAGAKDTQYF. CDR3 nucleotide sequence: TGTGCCAGCAGCCTCCTAGCGGGAGCCAAAGATACGCAGTATTTT.

For this clonotype: A single base separates this from a much larger clone, so it may be a read error. The V call is TRBV3-1, the J call TRBJ2-4; tentative D call: TRBD2 (5 bases). The CDR3 is made up of 17 amino acids. Germline V gene lookup returns CDR1 LGHDT and CDR2 YNNKEL (reference sequence). Here the CDR3 DNA reads TGTGCCAGCTGCCAAGATAGGGATCGAGGGGCCAAAAACATTCAGTACTTC. Translated: CASCQDRDRGAKNIQYF. Combining the CDR3 with reference TRBV3-1 and TRBJ2-4 gives the whole variable domain DTAVSQTPKYLVTQMGNDKSIKCEQNLGHDTMYWYKQDSKKFLKIMFSYNNKELIINETVPNRFSPKSPDKAHLNLHINSLELGDSAVYFCASCQDRDRGAKNIQYFGAGTRLSVL.

The J gene is TRBJ2-2, the V gene TRBV7-2; D is uncertain. The CDR3 is 18 amino acids. V shed 0 bases and J shed 4 bases, with 18 bases lying between them. Per germline, CDR1 SGHTA and CDR2 FQGNSA. The CDR3 reads CASSLAYWWANSTGELFF. In DNA form, the CDR3 reads TGTGCCAGCAGCTTAGCTTATTGGTGGGCCAACTCCACCGGGGAGCTGTTTTTT.

This clonotype was observed a few times. The V and J genes are TRBV9 and TRBJ2-1; D unresolved. The germline CDR1 and CDR2 sequences are SGDLS and YYNGEE. V lost 4 bases and J 7 bases, leaving 21 bases between the germline ends. The CDR3 sequence is 16 residues long. The CDR3 loop is CASSPARLEGWNEQFF. The CDR3 nucleotides are TGTGCCAGCAGCCCCGCCAGGCTAGAAGGGTGGAATGAGCAGTTCTTC.

This clonotype has more than one count but fewer than ten. The chain uses TRBV27 and TRBJ1-1; a weak D match, TRBD1 (5 bases). Trimming pared 0 bases from V and 5 bases from J, leaving 19 bases between. In germline, CDR1 is MNHEY, CDR2 SMNVEV (reference sequence). The CDR3 totals 17 residues. CDR3 DNA: TGTGCCAGCAGTTTATCGACGAGGAACAGGCCGGGGACTGAAGCTTTCTTT. This codes for CASSLSTRNRPGTEAFF.

This clonotype was seen repeatedly, ten times or more. The chain combines TRBV10-3 with TRBJ2-3; D not resolved. This CDR3 has 14 residues. Germline lookup yields CDR1 ENHRY and CDR2 SYGVKD. Trimming left V 3 bases short and J 0 bases short, with 7 bases between. The CDR3 DNA reads as TGTGCCATCAGTGAAAGTGGGAGCACAGATACGCAGTATTTT. Its protein is CAISESGSTDTQYF.

This clonotype was observed at least ten times. This chain connects TRBV4-1 to TRBJ1-2; TRBD1 agrees at 9 bases. The CDR3 has 14 residues. The V gene end was trimmed by 4 bases and the J gene end by 3 bases; junction bases not matched to a gene: 3. Per germline, CDR1 MGHRA and CDR2 YSYEKL. CDR3 bases: TGCGCCAGCAGCCCGGACAGGGGAGACTATGGCTACACCTTC. Encoded protein: CASSPDRGDYGYTF.

This chain's CDR3 is CASSNVPNGDIQYF. DNA for the CDR3: TGTGCCAGCAGCAACGTCCCTAACGGTGACATTCAGTACTTC. The chain is built from TRBV7-9 and TRBJ2-4; D remains ambiguous. V was clipped by 5 bases and J by 8 bases, with 16 bases between them. Germline V gene lookup returns CDR1 SEHNR and CDR2 FQNEAQ (reference sequence). The CDR3 covers 14 residues.

A single count supports this clonotype. A much larger clone sits a single nucleotide away, making a read error possible. This chain uses TRBV29-1 with TRBJ2-2, with D perhaps TRBD1 or TRBD2 (5 bases each). Germline V lookup: CDR1 SQVTM, CDR2 ANQGSEA. This CDR3 is 14 amino acids long. CDR3 sequence (DNA): TGCGGCGTTGGGGGTGGATTTAACACCGGGGAGCTGTTTTTT. This codes for CGVGGGFNTGELFF.

This clonotype was counted at least ten times. The rearrangement links TRBV29-1 to TRBJ2-3; D not resolved. This CDR3 contains 12 residues. Looked up from germline, CDR1 is SQVTM and CDR2 is ANQGSEA. Trimming cost V 8 bases and J 0 bases, with 9 bases left between them. The CDR3, as DNA: TGCAGCTACAGATGGAGCACAGATACGCAGTATTTT. Translating it yields CSYRWSTDTQYF.

This clonotype was recorded many times. The CDR3 coding sequence is TGCAGTTCCACCAAGGGACTAGCGGCTGAAGCCTACGAGCAGTACTTC. This codes for CSSTKGLAAEAYEQYF. The J gene is TRBJ2-7, the V gene TRBV20-1; TRBD2 matches 11 bases. With 8 bases clipped from V and 2 bases from J, the junction kept 14 bases outside the gene matches. This CDR3 has 16 residues. From germline, CDR1 is DFQATT and CDR2 SNEGSKA (reference sequence).

In its sample, this clonotype was seen many times. V usage is TRBV6-1 and J usage is TRBJ2-3, with D hard to call. Trimming took 6 bases from V and 1 from J, leaving 11 bases between them. This CDR3 comprises 14 residues. In germline, CDR1 is MNHNS, CDR2 SASEGT. CDR3 protein: CASSIMYGTDTQYF. DNA for the CDR3: TGTGCCAGCAGCATAATGTATGGCACAGATACGCAGTATTTT.

The rearrangement uses TRBV24-1 and TRBJ2-1, with 12 bases that match TRBD2. V gave up 3 bases and J gave up 8 bases; unmatched junction bases: 10. This CDR3 is built from 17 residues. The germline gives CDR1 KGHDR, CDR2 SFDVKD. The CDR3, as DNA: TGTGCCACCAGTGATAACGATTCTAGCGGGAGGGGGGATGAGCAGTTCTTC. Translated: CATSDNDSSGRGDEQFF.

Only one count was recorded for this clonotype. The chain joins TRBV5-4 to TRBJ2-3; unclear D gene. The CDR3 totals 13 residues. Germline CDR1 SGHNT, CDR2 YYREEE (reference sequence). Trimming took off 2 bases at V and 4 bases at J, with 8 bases between the two ends. CDR3 in DNA: TGTGCCAGCAGCTTCACAGAGGCAGATACGCAGTATTTT. It codes for CASSFTEADTQYF. Drawing the rest from reference TRBV5-4 and TRBJ2-3, the complete variable domain is ETGVTQSPTHLIKTRGQQVTLRCSSQSGHNTVSWYQQALGQGPQFIFQYYREEENGRGNFPPRFSGLQFPNYSSELNVNALELDDSALYLCASSFTEADTQYFGPGTRLTVL.

This clonotype was recorded many times. The rearrangement uses TRBV29-1 and TRBJ2-7; TRBD1 might be the D (5 bases). Germline CDR1 is SQVTM and CDR2 is ANQGSEA. The CDR3 consists of 13 residues. Trimming removed 3 bases from V and 1 base from J, with 10 bases in between. This chain's CDR3 is CSVEWQGSYEQYF. As DNA, the CDR3 is TGCAGCGTTGAGTGGCAGGGATCCTACGAGCAGTACTTC.

This clonotype has at least ten counts. The chain employs TRBV18 and TRBJ1-2, with 10 positions matching TRBD1. Per the germline V gene, CDR1 is KGHSH and CDR2 is LQKENI. The CDR3 spans 15 residues. The ends lost 4 bases at V and 6 bases at J; junction bases unmatched: 8. The CDR3 reads CASSRSTGGLDGYTF. CDR3 in DNA: TGTGCCAGCTCACGGTCGACAGGGGGCCTTGATGGCTACACCTTC.

This chain connects TRBV6-1 to TRBJ2-3; 10 bases fit TRBD2. Trimming took 3 bases from V and 9 from J; bases not matched to a gene: 9. CDR3 length: 15 residues. The germline V gene encodes CDR1 MNHNS and CDR2 SASEGT. This CDR3 reads CASSDTPGLAETQYF. CDR3 nucleotide sequence: TGTGCCAGCAGTGACACGCCCGGACTAGCGGAGACGCAGTATTTT.

This clonotype was picked up a small number of times. The chain links TRBV24-1 to TRBJ2-1; 15 bases fit TRBD2. The length of the CDR3 is 16 residues. Germline-derived CDR1 and CDR2 are KGHDR and SFDVKD. The ends lost 5 bases at V and 10 bases at J; junction bases unmatched: 8. DNA of the CDR3: TGTGCCACCAGTGCCCGAGGACTAGCGGGAGGGGGAGAGCAGTTCTTC. Residues: CATSARGLAGGGEQFF.

At least ten counts were recorded for this clonotype. The chain is built from TRBV10-2 and TRBJ2-1; 14 nucleotides align to TRBD2. J was trimmed by 7 bases and V by 6 bases; bases with no gene match: 2. This CDR3 is built from 14 residues. CDR1 and CDR2 from the germline V gene are WSHSY and SAAADI. In nucleotides, the CDR3 is TGCGCCAGCAGCGGGACTAGCGGGAGTAATGAGCAGTTCTTC. It encodes CASSGTSGSNEQFF.

The rearrangement joins TRBV10-3 to TRBJ2-7; TRBD2 aligns across 7 bases. The CDR3 consists of 13 residues. Losses at the gene ends were 2 bases for V and 5 bases for J; bases not matched to a gene: 3. The germline V gene has CDR1 ENHRY and CDR2 SYGVKD. The CDR3 coding sequence is TGTGCCATCAGTGAGCGGGGGGATGACGAGCAGTACTTC. Protein sequence: CAISERGDDEQYF.

This clonotype was recorded many times. This rearrangement joins TRBV28 to TRBJ1-2; 10 bases map to TRBD1. Germline V gives CDR1 MDHEN, CDR2 SYDVKM. CDR3 length: 14 amino acids. The trim removed 6 bases at V and 2 bases at J, leaving 3 bases unmatched. The CDR3 region is CASRPTGGNYGYTF. The DNA for the CDR3 is TGTGCCAGCAGACCGACAGGGGGCAACTATGGCTACACCTTC.

The genes are TRBV3-1 and TRBJ1-2, with TRBD1 as a possible D gene (6 bases). From germline, CDR1 is LGHDT and CDR2 YNNKEL (reference sequence). The CDR3 runs 16 residues. The ends were cut back, 0 bases at V and 5 bases at J, with 16 bases in the middle. The CDR3 region is CASSQEPDRPLYGYTF. Here the CDR3 DNA reads TGTGCCAGCAGCCAAGAGCCCGACAGGCCTTTATATGGCTACACCTTC.